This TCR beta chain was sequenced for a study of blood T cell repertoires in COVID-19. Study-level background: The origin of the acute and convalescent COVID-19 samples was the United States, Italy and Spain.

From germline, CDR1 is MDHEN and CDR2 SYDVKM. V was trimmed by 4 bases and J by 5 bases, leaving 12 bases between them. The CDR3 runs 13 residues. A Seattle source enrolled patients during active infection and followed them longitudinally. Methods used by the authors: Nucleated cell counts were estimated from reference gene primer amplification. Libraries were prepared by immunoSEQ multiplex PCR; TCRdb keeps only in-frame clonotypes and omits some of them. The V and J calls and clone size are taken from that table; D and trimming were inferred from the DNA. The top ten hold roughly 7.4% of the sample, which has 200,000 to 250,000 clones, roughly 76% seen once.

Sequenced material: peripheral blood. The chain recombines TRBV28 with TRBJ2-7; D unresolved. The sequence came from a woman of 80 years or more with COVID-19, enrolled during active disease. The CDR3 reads CASSSGSGHEQYF. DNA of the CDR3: TGTGCCAGCAGTTCCGGCTCAGGTCACGAGCAGTACTTC.